This TCR beta chain originates from a study of CD8 T cells in ankylosing spondylitis. Looked up from germline, CDR1 is SGHRS and CDR2 is YFSETQ. J was trimmed by 2 bases and V by 4 bases; bases with no gene match: 7. The CDR3 is made up of 15 amino acids. This clonotype was observed at least ten times. Its target is unknown. Scientists made TCR beta libraries using quantitative 5'-RACE with molecular barcodes. MiXCR, applied by TCRdb to the 5' RACE reads, yields one record per CDR3 protein. This table holds around 250,000 distinct CDR3 sequences, roughly 10% found once. Study results and limitations: The authors reported significant enrichment of disease-linked clones in matched ankylosing spondylitis synovial fluid.

This rearrangement joins TRBV5-1 to TRBJ2-7, with TRBD1 matching 9 bases. The source material was blood, either unsorted or a sorted T cell fraction (not recorded which). This receptor was taken from a male donor with ankylosing spondylitis or in good health (not recorded which). The CDR3 DNA is TGCGCCAGCAGCATCGGGACAGGGCGAGCCTACGAGCAGTACTTC. Encoded protein: CASSIGTGRAYEQYF.